This TCR beta chain appears in the sequencing data of a study of blood T cell repertoires in COVID-19. Study-wide background: The United States, Italy and Spain supplied acute and convalescent COVID-19 samples. T cells, B-cell-depleted T cells, or PBMCs provided the cDNA or gDNA that served as material.

CDR1 is LNHNV and CDR2 is YYDKDF in the germline V gene (reference sequence). The CDR3 consists of 14 residues. V gave up 0 bases and J gave up 1 base, with 7 bases separating them. Original processing notes: Scientists estimated how many nucleated cells there were by amplifying reference gene primers. TCRdb keeps only in-frame clones here, not all; method: immunoSEQ multiplex PCR. V and J calls and clone size come straight from that table; D and trimming were deduced from the DNA. The top ten clones hold more than 5% of a sample with roughly 11,000 clones, 71% of them seen once. This clone is a singleton in its sample.

This chain connects TRBV15 to TRBJ2-7; D gene unclear. The TCR sequence derives from a man aged 55 to 70 with COVID-19, enrolled during active disease. The sample taken for sequencing was peripheral blood. The CDR3 DNA sequence: TGTGCCACCAGCAGAGATGGCAGGTCCTACGAGCAGTACTTC. Translated: CATSRDGRSYEQYF.